This TCR beta chain appears in the sequencing data of a study of CD8+ T cells in alopecia areata. Study context: Those treated were given oral tofacitinib at 5 to 10 mg twice daily.

Germline V gene lookup returns CDR1 GTSNPN and CDR2 SVGIG (reference sequence). The CDR3 has 15 amino acids. V was clipped by 1 base and J by 5 bases, with 14 bases between them. This sample's treatment: oral pan-JAK inhibitor, 5-10 mg twice daily. Alopecia areata patients gave lesional scalp punch biopsies and peripheral blood samples. Comment on this clone: Its cognate antigen is unknown.

TCR sequencing used cDNA made by reverse transcription of extracted RNA. The method was immunoSEQ multiplex PCR; TCRdb's version includes in-frame clones alone and lacks a portion of them. The sample lists 150,000 to 200,000 clones, about three fifths occurring once. Study-wide findings and caveats: Between patients, shared TCR sequences were less clear than in mice. This was possibly due in part to HLA diversity in the patient population. In scalp and blood, many expanded lesional clones persisted during tofacitinib.

Sample: CD4+ T cells sorted from blood, taken between weeks 49 and 50, from a patient treated with tofacitinib. This sequence joins TRBV30 and TRBJ1-4, with D possibly matching TRBD1 (5 bases). The clonotype originates from a human donor with alopecia areata. The CDR3 here is CAWSGGSTHNEKLFF. CDR3 DNA: TGTGCCTGGAGTGGGGGCTCAACCCACAATGAAAAACTGTTTTTT.